This is a list of T cell receptor beta chains from one sample in a study of regulatory T cells in long-lasting Graves disease. TCRdb reprocessed the multiplex PCR reads with MiXCR, giving one entry per CDR3 protein. This table has about 520,000 distinct CDR3 sequences, 12% appearing once. A further study also used this sample, focusing on T cells in Graves' hyperthyroidism and ophthalmopathy.

The sample consisted of peripheral blood mononuclear cells (PBMCs), taken at new diagnosis, from a patient treated with antithyroid drugs. Source of these receptors: a woman in her twenties or thirties with Graves disease. The CDR3 runs from the conserved cysteine through the conserved F or W. Fields, in order: clone size, V gene, J gene, D gene, CDR3 protein, CDR3 DNA. A D gene is named only where the DNA matches it firmly. The size field is filled for only some rows; it gives once, few, many or a size class.

many	TRBV10-2	TRBJ2-1	NA	CASSDSWGHQSPQRGEQFF	TGCGCCAGCAGTGATTCCTGGGGGCACCAGTCCCCCCAACGGGGTGAGCAGTTCTTC
NA	TRBV12-3/TRBV12-4	TRBJ1-5	TRBD1	CASSPVGTGGLHQPQHF	TGTGCCAGCAGTCCTGTTGGGACAGGGGGCCTCCATCAGCCCCAGCATTTT
NA	TRBV5-4	TRBJ2-1	TRBD2	CASSPEVAGQQFF	TGTGCCAGCAGCCCGGAGGTAGCGGGACAGCAGTTCTTC
many	TRBV20-1	TRBJ2-1	NA	CSARGMPDNEQFF	TGCAGTGCCAGGGGAATGCCAGACAATGAGCAGTTCTTC
many	TRBV30	TRBJ1-1	NA	CACTGTVRTEAFF	TGTGCCTGTACCGGGACCGTGAGAACTGAAGCTTTCTTT
many	TRBV28	TRBJ1-1	NA	CASFEGGDTEAFF	TGTGCCAGTTTTGAGGGAGGGGACACTGAAGCTTTCTTT
many	TRBV6-1	TRBJ1-1	TRBD1	CASLRNRGREAFF	TGTGCCAGCCTCCGCAACAGGGGGCGAGAAGCTTTCTTT
many	TRBV20-1	TRBJ1-2	NA	CSAGGLAALAGYTF	TGCAGTGCTGGGGGGTTAGCCGCCCTGGCTGGCTACACCTTC
many	TRBV30	TRBJ2-5	TRBD1	CAWSQGKGAETQYF	TGTGCCTGGAGTCAGGGCAAGGGGGCGGAGACCCAGTACTTC
few	TRBV10-3	TRBJ1-3	TRBD1	CAISDPGQDSGNTIYF	TGTGCCATCAGTGATCCGGGACAGGACTCTGGAAACACCATATATTTT
few	TRBV18	TRBJ1-1	TRBD1	CASSPRDSGFMNTEAFF	TGTGCCAGCTCACCTAGGGACAGTGGGTTCATGAACACTGAAGCTTTCTTT
many	TRBV19	TRBJ1-1	NA	CASSARGHRGTEAFF	TGTGCCAGTAGCGCCCGGGGACATAGGGGCACTGAAGCTTTCTTT
NA	TRBV5-1	TRBJ2-7	NA	CASSLDGTTLEQYF	TGCGCCAGCAGCTTGGACGGGACGACCCTCGAGCAGTACTTC
many	TRBV10-3	TRBJ2-1	NA	CAISDFGVEEYNEQFF	TGTGCCATCAGTGATTTCGGGGTGGAAGAATACAATGAGCAGTTCTTC
NA	TRBV20-1	TRBJ1-1	NA	CSAPRTDKLNTEAFF	TGCAGTGCTCCTCGTACTGACAAGCTGAACACTGAAGCTTTCTTT
many	TRBV18	TRBJ2-3	NA	CASSPGAWTDTQYF	TGTGCCAGCTCACCAGGAGCGTGGACAGATACGCAGTATTTT